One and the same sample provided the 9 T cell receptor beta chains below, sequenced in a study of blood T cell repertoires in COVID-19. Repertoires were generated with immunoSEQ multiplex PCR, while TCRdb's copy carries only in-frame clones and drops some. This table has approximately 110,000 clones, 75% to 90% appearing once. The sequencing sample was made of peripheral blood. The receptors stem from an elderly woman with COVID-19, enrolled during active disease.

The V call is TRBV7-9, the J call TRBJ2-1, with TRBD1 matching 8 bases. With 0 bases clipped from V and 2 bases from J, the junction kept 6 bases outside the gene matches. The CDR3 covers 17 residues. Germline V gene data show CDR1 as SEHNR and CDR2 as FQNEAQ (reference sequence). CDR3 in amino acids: CASSLAMGQDPYNEQFF. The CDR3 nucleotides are TGTGCCAGCAGCTTAGCCATGGGACAGGACCCCTACAATGAGCAGTTCTTC.

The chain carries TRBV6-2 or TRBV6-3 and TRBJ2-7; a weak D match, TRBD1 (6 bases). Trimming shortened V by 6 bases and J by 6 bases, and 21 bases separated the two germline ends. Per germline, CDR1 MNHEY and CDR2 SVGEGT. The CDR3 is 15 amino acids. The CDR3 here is CASSRMSQGLGEQYF. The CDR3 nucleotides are TGTGCCAGCAGCCGAATGTCACAGGGCCTGGGCGAGCAGTACTTC.

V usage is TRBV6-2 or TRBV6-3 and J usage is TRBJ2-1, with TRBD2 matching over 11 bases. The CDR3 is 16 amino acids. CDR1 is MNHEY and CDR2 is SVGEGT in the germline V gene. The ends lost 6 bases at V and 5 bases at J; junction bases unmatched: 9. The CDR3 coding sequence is TGTGCCAGCAGCCCAACCGGGACTAGCGGCAACAATGAGCAGTTCTTC. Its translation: CASSPTGTSGNNEQFF.

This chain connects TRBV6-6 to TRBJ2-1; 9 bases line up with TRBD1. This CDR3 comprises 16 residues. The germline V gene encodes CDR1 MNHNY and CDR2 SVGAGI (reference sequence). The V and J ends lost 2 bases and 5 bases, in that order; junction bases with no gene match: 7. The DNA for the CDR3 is TGTGCCAGCAGTTACGATGCGGGACAGGGTGACAATGAGCAGTTCTTC. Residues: CASSYDAGQGDNEQFF.

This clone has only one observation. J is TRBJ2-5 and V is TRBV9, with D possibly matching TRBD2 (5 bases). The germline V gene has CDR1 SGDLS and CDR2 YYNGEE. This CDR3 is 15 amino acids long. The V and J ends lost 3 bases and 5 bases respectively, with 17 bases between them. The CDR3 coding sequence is TGTGCCAGCAGCGCCGGACTCTTGCTCGGGGAGACCCAGTACTTC. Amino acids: CASSAGLLLGETQYF.

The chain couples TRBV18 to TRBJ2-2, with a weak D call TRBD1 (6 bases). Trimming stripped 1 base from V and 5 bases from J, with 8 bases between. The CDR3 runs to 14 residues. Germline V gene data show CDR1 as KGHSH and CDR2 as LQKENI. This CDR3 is CASSPRQGTGELFF. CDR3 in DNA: TGTGCCAGCTCACCACGTCAGGGGACCGGGGAGCTGTTTTTT. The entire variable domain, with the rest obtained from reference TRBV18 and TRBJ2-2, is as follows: NAGVMQNPRHLVRRRGQEARLRCSPMKGHSHVYWYRQLPEEGLKFMVYLQKENIIDESGMPKERFSAEFPKEGPSILRIQQVVRGDSAAYFCASSPRQGTGELFFGEGSRLTVL.

The CDR3 region has the DNA TGTGCCAGCAGGAGACTAGCGGAACCTTACGAGCAGTACTTC. Amino acid sequence: CASRRLAEPYEQYF. The chain is built from TRBV28 and TRBJ2-7; 9 nucleotides align to TRBD2. J lost 4 bases, V lost 6 bases, and 7 bases had no gene match. The length of the CDR3 is 14 residues. Germline V gives CDR1 MDHEN, CDR2 SYDVKM. The full variable domain, in which reference TRBV28 and TRBJ2-7 provide the parts outside the CDR3, is DVKVTQSSRYLVKRTGEKVFLECVQDMDHENMFWYRQDPGLGLRLIYFSYDVKMKEKGDIPEGYSVSREKKERFSLILESASTNQTSMYLCASRRLAEPYEQYFGPGTRLTVT.

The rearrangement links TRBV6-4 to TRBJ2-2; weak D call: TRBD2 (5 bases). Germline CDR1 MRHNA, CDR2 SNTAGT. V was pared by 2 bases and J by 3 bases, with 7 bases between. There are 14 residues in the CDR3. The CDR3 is CASSDEGHTGELFF. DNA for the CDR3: TGTGCCAGCAGTGACGAGGGCCACACCGGGGAGCTGTTTTTT.

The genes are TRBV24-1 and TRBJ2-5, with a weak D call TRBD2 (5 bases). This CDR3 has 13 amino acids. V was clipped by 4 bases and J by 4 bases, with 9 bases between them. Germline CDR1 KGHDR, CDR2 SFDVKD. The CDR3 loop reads CATSDPGLETQYF. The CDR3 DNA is TGTGCCACCAGTGACCCTGGACTAGAGACCCAGTACTTC.